This T cell receptor (beta chain) originates from a study of shared clonotypes between healthy human individuals. On this clone: A junction boundary mismatches the germline segment, possibly from a read error.

The CDR3 has 16 residues. Germline V gives CDR1 SGHAT, CDR2 FQNNGV. Sequencing used immunoSEQ multiplex PCR; TCRdb keeps in-frame clones, though not all of them. Of hundreds of thousands of clones detected, 75% to 80% appear once; the ten largest clones hold 12%. This clonotype was obtained from a woman in her forties in good health. Some clones in this sample may be carry-over from other donors' samples. Sequencing was performed on PBMCs. The chain joins TRBV11-2 to TRBJ2-3; D is perhaps TRBD1 or TRBD2 (6 bases each). CDR3 nucleotides: TGTGCCAGCAGCTTAGAAAGGGGTCTATCCATGACAAGGGGGGATTTT. It yields the protein CASSLERGLSMTRGDF.